This paragraph covers one T cell receptor beta chain sequence. Participants reported their clinical history, and cohort assignment relied on those reports. Only in-frame clones appear in the TCRdb table, and some are missing; sequencing was by immunoSEQ multiplex PCR. The sample contains about 220,000 clones, over 65% of which appear only once. This specimen comes from a study of blood T cell repertoires in COVID-19. Study-level background: From the United States, Italy and Spain came samples of acute and convalescent COVID-19.

Sample: PBMCs or T cells enriched from blood (not recorded which). This clonotype was obtained from a woman aged 55-70 years who had recovered from COVID-19.

DNA of the CDR3: TGTGCCAGCAGCATAGGACTAGCGGTCTACGAGCAGTACTTC. Translating gives CASSIGLAVYEQYF. The chain combines TRBV5-6 with TRBJ2-7; TRBD2 matches at 10 bases. This CDR3 comprises 14 residues. V shed 4 bases and J 3 bases; nucleotides not matched to a gene: 4. CDR1 SGHDT and CDR2 YYEEEE come from the germline V gene.